This T cell receptor beta chain was observed in a study of Graves' ophthalmopathy and Graves' hyperthyroidism. This clonotype was observed at least ten times. Germline V gives CDR1 SGDLS, CDR2 YYNGEE. V lost 0 bases, J lost 2 bases, and 8 bases lay in between. The CDR3 has 14 residues. RNA transcripts provided the template for amplifying TCR beta CDR3 regions. The first round was an RT-PCR with HTBI primers, and the second round was a multiplex PCR. Each CDR3 protein gets one entry after TCRdb re-called the multiplex PCR reads with MiXCR. The repertoire has some 350,000 distinct CDR3 sequences, roughly a sixth of them found once; the top ten carry 2% to 3%.

V usage is TRBV9 and J usage is TRBJ2-5, with D hard to call. The specimen was peripheral blood. The sequence was obtained from an adult woman with stable Graves' hyperthyroidism. The CDR3 DNA reads TGTGCCAGCAGCGTAGAGGGAAAACAAGAGACCCAGTACTTC. It codes for CASSVEGKQETQYF.